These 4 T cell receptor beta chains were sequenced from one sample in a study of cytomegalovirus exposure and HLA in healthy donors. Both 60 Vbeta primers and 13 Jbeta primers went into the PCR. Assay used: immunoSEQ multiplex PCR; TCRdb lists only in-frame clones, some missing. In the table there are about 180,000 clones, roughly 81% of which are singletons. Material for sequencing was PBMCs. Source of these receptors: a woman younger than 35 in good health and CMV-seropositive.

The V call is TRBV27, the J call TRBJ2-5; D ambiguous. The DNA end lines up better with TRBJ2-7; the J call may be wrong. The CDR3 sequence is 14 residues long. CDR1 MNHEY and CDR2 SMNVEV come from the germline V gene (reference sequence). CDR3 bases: TGTGCCAGCAGTGCCGGGTCCCCCTCCTACGAGCAGTACTTC. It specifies CASSAGSPSYEQYF.

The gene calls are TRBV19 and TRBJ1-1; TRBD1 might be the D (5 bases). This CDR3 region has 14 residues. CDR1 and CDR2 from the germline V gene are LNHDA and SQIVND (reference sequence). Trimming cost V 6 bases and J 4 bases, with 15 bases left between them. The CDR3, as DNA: TGTGCCAGTAGGGGGGGAGGAACGGGCACTGAAGCTTTCTTT. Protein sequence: CASRGGGTGTEAFF.

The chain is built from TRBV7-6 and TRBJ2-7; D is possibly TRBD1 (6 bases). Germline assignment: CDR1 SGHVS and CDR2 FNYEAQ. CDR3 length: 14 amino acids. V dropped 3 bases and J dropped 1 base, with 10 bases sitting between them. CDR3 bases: TGTGCCAGCAGCTTCCGGGACACTTCCTACGAGCAGTACTTC. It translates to CASSFRDTSYEQYF. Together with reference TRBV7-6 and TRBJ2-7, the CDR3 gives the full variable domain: GAGVSQSPRYKVTKRGQDVALRCDPISGHVSLYWYRQALGQGPEFLTYFNYEAQQDKSGLPNDRFSAERPEGSISTLTIQRTEQRDSAMYRCASSFRDTSYEQYFGPGTRLTVT.

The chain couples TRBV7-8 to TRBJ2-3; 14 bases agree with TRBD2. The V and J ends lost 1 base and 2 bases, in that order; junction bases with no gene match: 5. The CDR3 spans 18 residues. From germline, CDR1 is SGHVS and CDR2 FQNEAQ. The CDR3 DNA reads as TGTGCCAGCAGCTTAGATAGGACTAGCGGGGGGTACACAGATACGCAGTATTTT. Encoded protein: CASSLDRTSGGYTDTQYF.